This passage covers 19 T cell receptor beta chains from one sample sequenced in a study of shared clonotypes between healthy human individuals. Profiled with immunoSEQ multiplex PCR; TCRdb holds only in-frame clones, not every one. The sample yields some 500,000 clones, roughly 95% seen once. What was sequenced was naive CD4+ T cells sorted from blood. Subset here: CD45RA+ positively selected. The origin of the receptors is a woman in her twenties or thirties in good health.

This clone has a single count. This chain joins TRBV19 and TRBJ2-7; 7 nucleotides line up with TRBD1. The germline gives CDR1 LNHDA, CDR2 SQIVND (reference sequence). This CDR3 has 15 amino acids. Germline trimming cut 3 bases from V and 0 bases from J; bases unmatched to any gene: 5. The CDR3 spells CASSITTGVSYEQYF. The CDR3 nucleotides are TGTGCCAGTAGTATTACTACAGGGGTCTCCTACGAGCAGTACTTC.

The count of this clone is one. The gene calls are TRBV18 and TRBJ2-3; 8 bases line up with TRBD2. This CDR3 contains 15 residues. Germline CDR1 and CDR2: KGHSH and LQKENI. Losses at the gene ends were 2 bases for V and 4 bases for J; bases not matched to a gene: 5. The CDR3: CASSPEREYADTQYF. Here the CDR3 DNA reads TGTGCCAGCTCACCAGAGCGGGAGTACGCAGATACGCAGTATTTT.

The V gene is TRBV28, the J gene TRBJ2-2; the match to TRBD1 covers 8 bases. Trimming removed 6 bases from V and 6 bases from J; junction bases left unmatched: 9. Germline values: CDR1 MDHEN, CDR2 SYDVKM. The CDR3 spans 15 residues. The CDR3 DNA follows: TGTGCCAGCAGCGGGGGACAGGAAAGTTCCGGGGAGCTGTTTTTT. Translating it yields CASSGGQESSGELFF.

The rearrangement links TRBV11-2 to TRBJ2-3, with 12 bases aligning to TRBD2. After removal of 1 base from V and 5 bases from J, the junction contained 7 bases not matched to a gene. This CDR3 comprises 17 residues. Germline V gene sequence: CDR1 SGHAT, CDR2 FQNNGV. The DNA of the CDR3 is TGTGCCAGCAGCTTAGGCCTAGCGGGAGGGCCTATAGATACGCAGTATTTT. Translation: CASSLGLAGGPIDTQYF.

The gene calls are TRBV28 and TRBJ1-1; 12 bases align to TRBD1. The CDR3 has 17 residues. Looked up from germline, CDR1 is MDHEN and CDR2 is SYDVKM. J gave up 4 bases and V 3 bases, and 9 bases lay outside the gene matches. DNA of the CDR3: TGTGCCAGCAGTTTTAGGGACAGGGGGCGAACCGGCACTGAAGCTTTCTTT. Encoded protein: CASSFRDRGRTGTEAFF. The whole variable domain, filled in from reference TRBV28 and TRBJ1-1, reads DVKVTQSSRYLVKRTGEKVFLECVQDMDHENMFWYRQDPGLGLRLIYFSYDVKMKEKGDIPEGYSVSREKKERFSLILESASTNQTSMYLCASSFRDRGRTGTEAFFGQGTRLTVV.

V is TRBV7-2 and J is TRBJ1-5, with TRBD1 matching 7 bases. The CDR3 runs 16 residues. The junction had 7 bases not matched to a gene; V was cut back by 1 base and J by 4 bases. The germline V gene encodes CDR1 SGHTA and CDR2 FQGNSA. CDR3 region: CASSLDGRGQNQPQHF. In DNA, the CDR3 is TGTGCCAGCAGCTTAGACGGTAGGGGGCAAAATCAGCCCCAGCATTTT.

V gene TRBV23-1 combines with J gene TRBJ2-1; TRBD2 is a possible D gene (7 bases). TRBV23-1 falls under the ORF class, with uncertain function. V was shortened by 0 bases and J by 6 bases, with 18 bases between the two germline ends. This CDR3 region has 17 residues. The CDR3 reads CASSQSRPTGRVNEQFF. The CDR3 coding sequence is TGCGCCAGCAGTCAATCCAGGCCCACAGGGAGGGTCAATGAGCAGTTCTTC.

Worth noting for this clone: The sample holds other DNA sequences that translate to the same CDR3. This rearrangement joins TRBV5-1 to TRBJ1-3; D gene uncertain. The CDR3 loop spans 14 amino acids. V was trimmed by 0 bases and J by 1 base, leaving 5 bases between them. Germline assignment: CDR1 SGHRS and CDR2 YFSETQ. CDR3 amino acids: CASSLGSSGNTIYF. CDR3 sequence (DNA): TGCGCCAGCAGCTTGGGAAGTTCTGGAAACACCATATATTTT.

The rearrangement links TRBV2 to TRBJ2-4; D is uncertain. CDR3 length: 13 residues. The germline CDR1 and CDR2 sequences are SNHLY and FYNNEI. Trimming cost V 5 bases and J 9 bases, with 14 bases left between them. The CDR3 loop is CASSPSSPSIQYF. CDR3 nucleotide sequence: TGTGCCAGCAGTCCCTCGTCACCGAGCATTCAGTACTTC.

The V and J genes are TRBV6-5 and TRBJ1-1; tentative D call: TRBD1 (5 bases). Trimming left V 5 bases short and J 1 base short, with 8 bases between. This CDR3 is 13 amino acids long. Germline-derived CDR1 and CDR2 are MNHEY and SVGAGI. The CDR3 nucleotides read TGTGCCAGCAGTATAGGACAGAACACTGAAGCTTTCTTT. This gives the protein CASSIGQNTEAFF.

This rearrangement joins TRBV5-1 to TRBJ2-7, with 8 bases matching TRBD1. The CDR3 length is 15 residues. The germline gives CDR1 SGHRS, CDR2 YFSETQ. V gave up 3 bases and J gave up 4 bases; unmatched junction bases: 9. CDR3: CASSYQGASTYEQYF. As DNA, the CDR3 is TGCGCCAGCAGCTACCAGGGGGCTTCTACGTACGAGCAGTACTTC.

This clone was observed once. The rearrangement joins TRBV29-1 to TRBJ2-7; 9 bases map to TRBD2. Germline V CDR1 and CDR2: SQVTM, ANQGSEA. The CDR3 runs to 13 residues. The ends lost 4 bases at V and 6 bases at J; junction bases unmatched: 7. This CDR3 is CSVGGAGGFEQYF. The CDR3 DNA reads TGCAGCGTTGGCGGAGCGGGAGGATTCGAGCAGTACTTC.

CDR3 in amino acids: CASSPTRDQQYF. The CDR3 DNA follows: TGTGCCAGCAGCCCGACCCGGGACCAGCAGTACTTC. The gene calls are TRBV6-6 and TRBJ2-7; either TRBD1 or TRBD2 may supply D (5 bases each). The CDR3 has 12 residues. Between the trimmed V and J ends, which lost 6 bases and 8 bases, there was a span of 14 bases. Germline V gene lookup returns CDR1 MNHNY and CDR2 SVGAGI (reference sequence).

The rearrangement uses TRBV5-1 and TRBJ1-6; D is unresolved. CDR3 size: 13 residues. Trimming removed 2 bases at V and 6 bases at J, with 6 bases between. Germline V gene data show CDR1 as SGHRS and CDR2 as YFSETQ. CDR3 sequence reads: CASSLEVNSPLHF. The DNA for the CDR3 is TGCGCCAGCAGCTTAGAAGTTAATTCACCCCTCCACTTT.

The chain uses TRBV27 and TRBJ2-5, with 10 positions matching TRBD2. The V gene end was trimmed by 5 bases and the J gene end by 4 bases; junction bases not matched to a gene: 10. The CDR3 runs to 16 residues. Germline-derived CDR1 and CDR2 are MNHEY and SMNVEV (reference sequence). The DNA for the CDR3 is TGTGCCAGCAGTCCCCTGGTAGTAGCGGGAGGAGAGACCCAGTACTTC. Translation gives CASSPLVVAGGETQYF.

The chain carries TRBV7-2 and TRBJ2-7; 9 nucleotides agree with TRBD1. Germline V gene lookup returns CDR1 SGHTA and CDR2 FQGNSA. The CDR3 is 14 amino acids. J was trimmed by 7 bases and V by 5 bases; bases with no gene match: 9. Here the CDR3 DNA reads TGTGCCAGCAGCCCCCGGGACAGGGAGACTGAGCAGTACTTC. Protein: CASSPRDRETEQYF.

This sequence joins TRBV7-2 and TRBJ2-1; a possible D gene is TRBD2 (6 bases). This CDR3 spans 15 amino acids. Deletions cut 4 bases from V and 4 bases from J, with 14 bases between. From germline, CDR1 is SGHTA and CDR2 FQGNSA. CDR3 residues: CASSSPRTIYNEQFF. The CDR3 nucleotides read TGTGCCAGCAGCTCCCCTCGGACTATATACAATGAGCAGTTCTTC.

The gene calls are TRBV7-9 and TRBJ2-7; 8 positions match TRBD2. J gave up 4 bases and V 2 bases, and 10 bases lay outside the gene matches. Looked up from germline, CDR1 is SEHNR and CDR2 is FQNEAQ (reference sequence). The CDR3 length is 16 residues. CDR3 residues: CASSLQVSGSQYEQYF. The CDR3 DNA follows: TGTGCCAGCAGCTTACAGGTCAGCGGGAGTCAGTACGAGCAGTACTTC.

The chain carries TRBV5-1 and TRBJ2-2; no definite D call. The CDR3 has 16 amino acids. V lost 0 bases, J lost 0 bases, and 9 bases lay in between. Germline CDR1 reads SGHRS; CDR2 reads YFSETQ. DNA for the CDR3: TGCGCCAGCAGCTTGGCGCAGACGTCGAACACCGGGGAGCTGTTTTTT. Its translation is CASSLAQTSNTGELFF.